Below, 23 T cell receptor beta chains from the same sample are listed, as sequenced in a study of blood T cell repertoires in COVID-19. Using immunoSEQ multiplex PCR, the repertoire was profiled, and TCRdb retains in-frame clones only, with some absent. The sample includes roughly 140,000 clones, over 70% seen only once; the top ten take about 11%. Sequenced material: PBMCs or T cells enriched from blood (not recorded which). These receptors originate from a man aged 55 to 69 who had recovered from COVID-19.

V usage is TRBV5-4 and J usage is TRBJ2-4, with D perhaps TRBD1 (6 bases). V was shortened by 2 bases and J by 0 bases, with 12 bases between the two germline ends. Germline V gives CDR1 SGHNT, CDR2 YYREEE (reference sequence). The CDR3 is 16 residues long. For the CDR3, the DNA is TGTGCCAGCAGCTTCGGGACACCCGAAGCCAAAAACATTCAGTACTTC. Its protein is CASSFGTPEAKNIQYF. Supplemented by reference TRBV5-4 and TRBJ2-4, the full variable domain reads ETGVTQSPTHLIKTRGQQVTLRCSSQSGHNTVSWYQQALGQGPQFIFQYYREEENGRGNFPPRFSGLQFPNYSSELNVNALELDDSALYLCASSFGTPEAKNIQYFGAGTRLSVL.

CDR3 region: CASSPRQSNTGELFF. The CDR3 DNA reads as TGTGCCAGCTCACCGCGGCAGTCGAACACCGGGGAGCTGTTTTTT. This chain uses TRBV18 with TRBJ2-2, with no clear D. V shed 3 bases and J shed 0 bases, with 8 bases lying between them. CDR1 and CDR2 from the germline V gene are KGHSH and LQKENI. The CDR3 spans 15 residues.

The rearrangement links TRBV7-3 to TRBJ2-2; weak D call: TRBD1 (6 bases). Trimming pared 5 bases from V and 6 bases from J, leaving 7 bases between. This CDR3 is 12 amino acids long. CDR1 is SGHTA, CDR2 FQGTGA, per germline. Here the CDR3 DNA reads TGTGCCAGCAGCCAGGGGTCCGGGGAGCTGTTTTTT. Protein product: CASSQGSGELFF.

This chain uses TRBV15 with TRBJ1-4; possible D gene TRBD1, 6 bases. Trimming took off 3 bases at V and 8 bases at J, with 16 bases between the two ends. The CDR3 sequence is 15 residues long. Germline assignment: CDR1 LNHNV and CDR2 YYDKDF (reference sequence). CDR3 sequence: CATSRILQGLEKLFF. CDR3 bases: TGTGCCACCAGCAGGATACTACAGGGTTTAGAAAAACTGTTTTTT.

The rearrangement links TRBV6-6 to TRBJ2-7, with a tentative D call TRBD2 (6 bases). Germline V gene sequence: CDR1 MNHNY, CDR2 SVGAGI (reference sequence). Trimming took off 7 bases at V and 0 bases at J, with 10 bases between the two ends. The CDR3 spans 13 residues. Here the CDR3 DNA reads TGTGCCAGCAACCGGGGGAGCTCCTACGAGCAGTACTTC. Protein product: CASNRGSSYEQYF.

J is TRBJ2-3 and V is TRBV27; D ambiguous. The V gene lost 6 bases and the J gene lost 3 bases, with 16 bases spanning the gap. The germline V gene encodes CDR1 MNHEY and CDR2 SMNVEV (reference sequence). The CDR3 contains 15 residues. CDR3 loop: CASSPPPSGTDTQYF. The CDR3 nucleotides are TGTGCCAGCAGCCCCCCACCCTCCGGGACAGATACGCAGTATTTT.

The rearrangement joins TRBV27 to TRBJ1-5; no firm D call. Germline V gene lookup returns CDR1 MNHEY and CDR2 SMNVEV (reference sequence). This CDR3 contains 13 residues. The V end was cut by 3 bases, the J end by 6 bases, with 9 bases between. This CDR3 is CASSFARGQPQHF. The DNA of the CDR3 is TGTGCCAGCAGTTTTGCCCGAGGTCAGCCCCAGCATTTT.

This clone showed up just a few times. This sequence joins TRBV24-1 and TRBJ1-4; D uncertain. V lost 2 bases and J lost 8, with 14 bases in between. This CDR3 contains 15 residues. Per the germline V gene, CDR1 is KGHDR and CDR2 is SFDVKD. In nucleotides, the CDR3 is TGTGCCACCAGTGATTCGGACGGGCGGAGGGAAAAACTGTTTTTT. Amino acid sequence: CATSDSDGRREKLFF.

The J gene is TRBJ1-1, the V gene TRBV30; 8 bases are a match to TRBD1. Germline assignment: CDR1 GTSNPN and CDR2 SVGIG (reference sequence). V was clipped by 5 bases and J by 0 bases; unmatched bases: 8. This CDR3 region has 15 residues. CDR3 in amino acids: CAWEQGGKMNTEAFF. For the CDR3, the DNA is TGTGCCTGGGAACAGGGGGGGAAAATGAACACTGAAGCTTTCTTT.

This chain uses TRBV10-3 with TRBJ1-2; 7 bases map to TRBD1. The germline CDR1 and CDR2 sequences are ENHRY and SYGVKD. The CDR3 totals 15 residues. Trimming cost V 3 bases and J 6 bases; bases outside gene matches: 10. The CDR3 sequence: CAISEPQTGLDGYTF. The CDR3 bases are TGTGCCATCAGTGAACCCCAGACAGGGTTGGATGGCTACACCTTC.

This clone was recorded once. Other DNA variants within this sample encode the same CDR3. The chain employs TRBV24-1 and TRBJ2-5, with a possible D match to TRBD1 (5 bases). The CDR3 sequence is 15 residues long. The germline gives CDR1 KGHDR, CDR2 SFDVKD. V lost 4 bases and J 2 bases, leaving 13 bases between the germline ends. The CDR3 protein is CATSDPDRYQETQYF. The CDR3 DNA reads as TGTGCCACCAGTGACCCCGACAGATATCAAGAGACCCAGTACTTC.

V usage is TRBV7-9 and J usage is TRBJ1-3, with D maybe TRBD1 (5 bases). The CDR3 sequence is 16 residues long. Germline V CDR1 and CDR2: SEHNR, FQNEAQ (reference sequence). V dropped 5 bases and J dropped 6 bases, with 20 bases sitting between them. CDR3 residues: CASSASWGRAVNTIYF. In DNA form, the CDR3 reads TGTGCCAGCAGCGCCAGCTGGGGCAGGGCGGTAAACACCATATATTTT.

Written as DNA, the CDR3 is TGTGCCAGCAAAGGGGAAGGGCGAACTGAAGCTTTCTTT. Protein product: CASKGEGRTEAFF. This sequence joins TRBV3-1 (or the pseudogene TRBV3-2) and TRBJ1-1; possibly TRBD1 for D (5 bases). The length of the CDR3 is 13 residues. With 7 bases removed from V and 5 bases from J, the gap between germline ends came to 14 bases. Germline CDR1 reads LGHDT; CDR2 reads YNNKEL (reference sequence).

This clone was seen a handful of times. The J gene is TRBJ1-6, the V gene TRBV28; D not certain. This CDR3 spans 17 amino acids. CDR1 is MDHEN and CDR2 is SYDVKM in the germline V gene. The germline V and J ends were trimmed by 5 bases and 0 bases, with 14 bases remaining between them. The CDR3 loop reads CASSHPGGSSYNSPLHF. DNA of the CDR3: TGTGCCAGCAGTCACCCTGGTGGGAGCTCCTATAATTCACCCCTCCACTTT.

This sequence joins TRBV28 and TRBJ1-4; a weak D match, TRBD1 (6 bases). The V gene lost 5 bases and the J gene lost 5 bases, with 18 bases spanning the gap. Germline V gene lookup returns CDR1 MDHEN and CDR2 SYDVKM. The CDR3 runs to 16 residues. The CDR3, as DNA: TGTGCCAGCAGTGGAGCAGGGGACACAAAGAATGAAAAACTGTTTTTT. Translation: CASSGAGDTKNEKLFF.

In this sample, this clone turned up many times. The CDR3 spells CASSLGGTSGSLYEQYF. CDR3 bases: TGTGCCAGCAGCTTAGGGGGGACTAGCGGGAGCCTCTACGAGCAGTACTTC. This rearrangement joins TRBV13 to TRBJ2-7, with 14 bases that match TRBD2. The CDR3 sequence is 17 residues long. V was clipped by 0 bases and J by 3 bases; unmatched bases: 4. CDR1 is PRHDT and CDR2 is FYEKMQ in the germline V gene (reference sequence).

In this sample, this clone turned up once. The J gene is TRBJ2-3, the V gene TRBV6-4, with a tentative D call TRBD2 (6 bases). The V gene's germline CDR1 is MRHNA and CDR2 SNTAGT. The CDR3 covers 15 residues. Deletions cut 2 bases from V and 5 bases from J, with 14 bases between. The DNA for the CDR3 is TGTGCCAGCAGTGACGTCGGGCGGGGATTAGATACGCAGTATTTT. This gives the protein CASSDVGRGLDTQYF.

This clone was recorded a few times. The rearrangement uses TRBV7-9 and TRBJ2-3; 12 nucleotides match TRBD1. Trimming took 4 bases from V and 8 from J; bases not matched to a gene: 16. Germline V CDR1 and CDR2: SEHNR, FQNEAQ (reference sequence). This CDR3 has 18 amino acids. The CDR3: CASSSYTGTGGNEGTQYF. The CDR3 nucleotides are TGTGCCAGCAGCTCCTACACCGGGACAGGGGGCAATGAGGGTACGCAGTATTTT.

The rearrangement joins TRBV3-1 (or the pseudogene TRBV3-2) to TRBJ2-5; 11 bases agree with TRBD2. The CDR3 length is 15 residues. J was trimmed by 4 bases and V by 2 bases; bases with no gene match: 3. Germline V CDR1 and CDR2: LGHDT, YNNKEL (reference sequence). CDR3 region: CASSQSSGGIETQYF. CDR3 coding DNA: TGTGCCAGCAGCCAATCTAGCGGGGGGATAGAGACCCAGTACTTC.

This clone appeared a few times. The chain recombines TRBV5-4 with TRBJ2-2; TRBD2 matches 8 bases. CDR1 is SGHNT and CDR2 is YYREEE in the germline V gene (reference sequence). Trimming removed 4 bases from V and 7 bases from J; junction bases left unmatched: 9. CDR3 length: 15 residues. CDR3 DNA: TGTGCCAGCAGCCCGATAGCGGGATTGGGCGGGGAGCTGTTTTTT. This encodes CASSPIAGLGGELFF.

V gene TRBV7-6 combines with J gene TRBJ2-7, with a tentative D call TRBD1 (6 bases). This CDR3 region has 14 residues. Germline V gene lookup returns CDR1 SGHVS and CDR2 FNYEAQ. Trimming removed 3 bases from V and 2 bases from J, with 11 bases in between. CDR3 region: CASSFDYRAYEQYF. CDR3 bases: TGTGCCAGCAGCTTCGACTACAGGGCCTACGAGCAGTACTTC.

In DNA, the CDR3 is TGTGCCAGCAGCAGGGGGGGTAACACAGATACGCAGTATTTT. Its translation: CASSRGGNTDTQYF. The genes are TRBV5-4 and TRBJ2-3; weak D call: TRBD2 (7 bases). The germline CDR1 and CDR2 sequences are SGHNT and YYREEE (reference sequence). The ends were cut back, 4 bases at V and 2 bases at J, with 11 bases in the middle. This CDR3 has 14 residues.

The V call is TRBV30, the J call TRBJ2-6; 8 bases fit TRBD1. Trimming at V came to 8 bases and at J to 3 bases, leaving 12 bases not matched to a gene. Per the germline V gene, CDR1 is GTSNPN and CDR2 is SVGIG (reference sequence). The CDR3 sequence is 16 residues long. This chain's CDR3 is CAGGTGDGSGANVLTF. The CDR3, as DNA: TGTGCCGGGGGGACAGGAGACGGTAGTGGGGCCAACGTCCTGACTTTC.